These 10 T cell receptor beta chains were sequenced from one sample in a study of T-cell reconstitution after alpha-beta-depleted transplantation in children (dated by TCRdb to the mid-2010s). Receptor amplification or capture employed PCR. The sample was run on an Illumina HiSeq 2500. Molecular barcoding was employed in the preparation of TCR libraries, with unique molecular identifiers being used to normalize TCRbeta repertoire quantification. Through fastp at Q25 and MiXCR, TCRdb rebuilt clones from the public reads, retaining in-frame beta chains. All rows with the same CDR3 protein become a single entry with the most common DNA and genes. The sample has a few hundred thousand distinct CDR3 sequences on record, about 10% of them singletons. The ten largest clonotypes hold 10% of the sample. The sample was PBMCs from the stem cell graft donor, taken from the stem cell graft. These receptors originate from a human donor who donated a stem cell graft to a child with SCID.

The J gene is TRBJ2-3, the V gene TRBV20-1; D is perhaps TRBD1 (5 bases). CDR1 is DFQATT, CDR2 SNEGSKA, per germline (reference sequence). V was clipped by 5 bases and J by 1 base, with 13 bases between them. The length of the CDR3 is 14 residues. CDR3 residues: CSAAGPQGTDTQYF. The CDR3 nucleotides read TGCAGTGCTGCAGGGCCCCAGGGCACAGATACGCAGTATTTT.

The genes are TRBV4-1 and TRBJ1-3; perhaps TRBD1 as D (6 bases). The CDR3 spans 15 residues. The germline V gene has CDR1 MGHRA and CDR2 YSYEKL. Trimming removed 0 bases at V and 1 base at J, with 7 bases between. The CDR3 sequence: CASSQDQGSGNTIYF. CDR3 in DNA: TGCGCCAGCAGCCAAGATCAGGGGTCTGGAAACACCATATATTTT.

This clonotype has at least ten counts. The rearrangement uses TRBV20-1 and TRBJ2-5; 10 bases are shared with TRBD2. The CDR3 length is 14 residues. Germline loops: CDR1 DFQATT, CDR2 SNEGSKA (reference sequence). V lost 3 bases, J lost 7 bases, and 8 bases stayed unmatched. Here the CDR3 reads CSASASGGAVTQYF. As DNA, the CDR3 is TGCAGTGCTAGTGCCAGCGGGGGGGCCGTGACCCAGTACTTC.

The chain uses TRBV7-9 and TRBJ2-3, with D perhaps TRBD1 (5 bases). The germline V and J ends were trimmed by 1 base and 5 bases, with 10 bases remaining between them. The V gene's germline CDR1 is SEHNR and CDR2 FQNEAQ (reference sequence). This CDR3 contains 14 residues. CDR3 protein: CASSLEGLIDTQYF. The DNA of the CDR3 is TGTGCCAGCAGCTTAGAGGGGCTCATAGATACGCAGTATTTT.

In its sample, this clonotype was seen many times. The rearrangement links TRBV5-1 to TRBJ2-2, with TRBD1 matching 10 bases. Germline V lookup: CDR1 SGHRS, CDR2 YFSETQ. V lost 4 bases and J lost 5; bases outside the gene matches: 8. The CDR3 contains 16 residues. The CDR3 here is CASSAQPGQGTGELFF. For the CDR3, the DNA is TGCGCCAGCAGCGCCCAACCGGGACAGGGGACCGGGGAGCTGTTTTTT.

On this clonotype: This clone may be a read error of a much larger clone one base away. This rearrangement joins TRBV20-1 to TRBJ2-7; tentative D call: TRBD1 (6 bases). Germline values: CDR1 DFQATT, CDR2 SNEGSKA (reference sequence). The CDR3 is 14 residues long. In DNA, the CDR3 is TGCAATGCTAGGGGGACAAGCAGAATCTACGAGCAGTACTTC. This codes for CNARGTSRIYEQYF.

This clonotype was counted only a few times. The rearrangement joins TRBV5-1 to TRBJ2-5; no clear D gene. Germline V gives CDR1 SGHRS, CDR2 YFSETQ. V shed 6 bases and J shed 5 bases, with 11 bases lying between them. The CDR3 runs 12 residues. CDR3 nucleotides: TGCGCCAGCACGGACGGGTTTGAGACCCAGTACTTC. Translation: CASTDGFETQYF.

This clonotype has just a few counts. The chain has TRBV18 and TRBJ2-5; D ambiguous. The CDR3 is made up of 14 amino acids. V lost 1 base and J 2 bases, leaving 8 bases between the germline ends. Germline-derived CDR1 and CDR2 are KGHSH and LQKENI. In nucleotides, the CDR3 is TGTGCCAGCTCACCACTCACGCCTCAAGAGACCCAGTACTTC. This translates into CASSPLTPQETQYF. Complete variable domain (other parts from reference TRBV18 and TRBJ2-5): NAGVMQNPRHLVRRRGQEARLRCSPMKGHSHVYWYRQLPEEGLKFMVYLQKENIIDESGMPKERFSAEFPKEGPSILRIQQVVRGDSAAYFCASSPLTPQETQYFGPGTRLLVL.

The chain links TRBV6-5 to TRBJ2-6; tentatively, D is TRBD1 (6 bases). Germline V CDR1 and CDR2: MNHEY, SVGAGI. The CDR3 spans 17 residues. The germline V and J ends were trimmed by 0 bases and 4 bases, with 13 bases remaining between them. The CDR3 DNA follows: TGTGCCAGCAGTTACTCGATTGCAGGGGCGGGGGCCAACGTCCTGACTTTC. Encoded protein: CASSYSIAGAGANVLTF.

The V and J genes are TRBV6-5 and TRBJ1-2; 7 bases are a match to TRBD1. V lost 5 bases, J lost 0 bases, and 12 bases stayed unmatched. The CDR3 contains 17 residues. CDR1 and CDR2 (germline): MNHEY, SVGAGI. The chain's CDR3 is CASSPQPGQKANYGYTF. The CDR3 coding sequence is TGTGCCAGCAGTCCTCAACCGGGACAGAAAGCTAACTATGGCTACACCTTC.